The 6 T cell receptor beta chains listed next were all sequenced from one sample in a study of blood T cell repertoires in COVID-19. Method: immunoSEQ multiplex PCR; TCRdb's copy keeps in-frame clones and lacks some. This sample carries about 89,000 clones, around 90% of them seen once, and the ten largest clones take about 15%. The sequenced material came from peripheral blood. Every receptor here comes from a male donor with acute or convalescent COVID-19.

This sequence joins TRBV3-1 (or the pseudogene TRBV3-2) and TRBJ1-1; no definite D call. This CDR3 contains 14 residues. Trimming cost V 3 bases and J 1 base, with 9 bases left between them. CDR1 LGHDT and CDR2 YNNKEL come from the germline V gene (reference sequence). As DNA, the CDR3 is TGTGCCAGCAGCCACTTTCCGAGGAACACTGAAGCTTTCTTT. Its protein product is CASSHFPRNTEAFF.

This clone was recorded only once. V gene TRBV19 combines with J gene TRBJ2-7; 10 nucleotides match TRBD2. V dropped 5 bases and J dropped 0; count of bases not matched to a gene: 4. Germline loops: CDR1 LNHDA, CDR2 SQIVND (reference sequence). The length of the CDR3 is 15 residues. The CDR3 DNA reads TGTGCCAGTAGTCCGAGCGGGGGGGCCTCCTACGAGCAGTACTTC. Protein: CASSPSGGASYEQYF.

The chain carries TRBV20-1 and TRBJ1-1, with a possible D match to TRBD1 (5 bases). The V end lost 3 bases, the J end lost 10 bases, and 12 bases lay between the germline ends. CDR3 size: 11 residues. CDR1 DFQATT and CDR2 SNEGSKA come from the germline V gene (reference sequence). CDR3: CSARGDGGAFF. The CDR3 DNA sequence: TGCAGTGCTAGGGGGGACGGGGGAGCTTTCTTT.

The V and J genes are TRBV5-1 and TRBJ1-1; D possibly corresponds to TRBD1 (5 bases). The CDR3 spans 15 residues. CDR1 is SGHRS and CDR2 is YFSETQ in the germline V gene. Trimming removed 3 bases from V and 4 bases from J, with 16 bases in between. The CDR3: CASSYGGGRATEAFF. The CDR3 DNA sequence: TGCGCCAGCAGCTACGGTGGGGGGAGGGCCACTGAAGCTTTCTTT.

This clone appeared a single time. CDR3 DNA sequence: TGTGCCAGCAGTTGGGGACAGGGGGGCGGCAATCAGCCCCAGCATTTT. Its translation is CASSWGQGGGNQPQHF. This chain connects TRBV28 to TRBJ1-5, with 11 bases fitting TRBD1. The CDR3 spans 16 residues. The germline CDR1 and CDR2 sequences are MDHEN and SYDVKM. V gave up 4 bases and J gave up 2 bases; unmatched junction bases: 4.

The V and J genes are TRBV28 and TRBJ2-7; 8 bases align to TRBD1. Germline assignment: CDR1 MDHEN and CDR2 SYDVKM. J gave up 3 bases and V 9 bases, and 10 bases lay outside the gene matches. The CDR3 has 14 amino acids. CDR3 protein: CASRTGSRNYEQYF. Written as DNA, the CDR3 is TGTGCCAGTCGGACAGGGAGTAGAAACTACGAGCAGTACTTC.